The clone carrying this TCR beta chain came up a few times. Its antigen is not identified. Trimming removed 5 bases from V and 4 bases from J, with 18 bases in between. The CDR3 contains 16 residues. Germline V gives CDR1 SNHLY, CDR2 FYNNEI. Amplification targeted the TCR beta CDR3 regions, with RNA transcripts as the source material. The authors performed first-round RT-PCR with HTBI primers and then a second-round multiplex PCR. TCRdb re-derived calls from the multiplex PCR reads in MiXCR, one entry per CDR3 protein. This table has almost 750,000 distinct CDR3 sequences, approximately 40% appearing once. The entry originates in a study of Graves' ophthalmopathy and Graves' hyperthyroidism. Researchers turned away patients with other autoimmune diseases, uncontrolled infections, pregnancy or lactation. A diagnosis was made from clinical symptoms together with serum thyroxine, TRAb, thyroid ultrasound and orbital computed tomography.

Study results and limitations: Most thyroid clonotypes with frequency above 0.001 were detected in blood too.

The sequence derives from an adult man with Graves' ophthalmopathy. Sequencing was carried out using peripheral blood. The chain is built from TRBV2 and TRBJ1-5; D perhaps matches TRBD1 (5 bases). DNA for the CDR3: TGTGCCAGCAGTTACTTGACAGCGTCAAGAAATCAGCCCCAGCATTTT. Translating it yields CASSYLTASRNQPQHF.